These T cell receptor beta chains were read from a single sample in a study of blood T cell repertoires in COVID-19. TCRdb's copy holds only in-frame clones and misses some; the assay was immunoSEQ multiplex PCR. The sample contains 150,000 to 200,000 clones, about 91% of which appear only once. Source material: peripheral blood. These receptors were collected from a woman under 40 with acute or convalescent COVID-19. The CDR3 runs from the conserved cysteine through the conserved F or W. The D gene is left open where the match is weak. Expanded clones get a size class; other rows say once, few or many, or leave the size out.

NA | TRBJ2-5 | TRBD2 | TRBV29-1 | TGCAGCGTATCGGGGGGACGGGGAGAGACCCAGTACTTC | CSVSGGRGETQYF
NA | TRBJ2-1 | NA | TRBV11-2 | TGTGCCAGCAGCTTAGCCCCTAGGGGGGAGCAGTTCTTC | CASSLAPRGEQFF
NA | TRBJ2-1 | TRBD2 | TRBV10-1 | TGCGCCAGCAGTGAGATGGGAGGGAAGCAGTTCTTC | CASSEMGGKQFF
once | TRBJ2-1 | TRBD2 | TRBV7-9 | TGTGCCAGCAGCTTCCTAGCGGGTCGGAGACTGAACAAGTTCTTC | CASSFLAGRRLNKFF
NA | TRBJ2-7 | NA | TRBV28 | TGTGCCAGTCGATCAGGGGATGGATACGAGCAGTACTTC | CASRSGDGYEQYF
NA | TRBJ1-5 | NA | TRBV2 | TGTGCCAGCAATACCCAGGGTAGGTTGAATCAGCCCCAGCATTTT | CASNTQGRLNQPQHF
few | TRBJ2-1 | NA | TRBV7-6 | TGTGCCAGCAGCGCGGGACTTGGGCCTTTCAATGAGCAGTTCTTC | CASSAGLGPFNEQFF
NA | TRBJ2-7 | NA | TRBV15 | TGTGCCACCAGCCAAGAACTCATCGTCAGGGCATACGAGCAGTACTTC | CATSQELIVRAYEQYF
NA | TRBJ2-7 | NA | TRBV27 | TGTGCCAGCAAGGGGGCGGAGGGTGAGCAGTACTTC | CASKGAEGEQYF
NA | TRBJ2-2 | TRBD2 | TRBV7-8 | TGTGCCAGCTTTCCCGGGGGAACAGCGGGAGGGCCCGTCGGGGAGCTGTTTTTT | CASFPGGTAGGPVGELFF
NA | TRBJ1-5 | NA | TRBV10-3 | TGTGCCATCAGTGACTCACTAGATCAGCCCCAGCATTTT | CAISDSLDQPQHF
once | TRBJ2-3 | TRBD1 | TRBV12-5 | TGTGCTAGTGGGGACAGGACAGATACGCAGTATTTT | CASGDRTDTQYF
NA | TRBJ2-2 | TRBD2 | TRBV2 | TGTGCCAGCGGGGGGGACGGGGCCGGGGAGCTGTTTTTT | CASGGDGAGELFF
NA | TRBJ2-1 | NA | TRBV14 | TGTGCCAGCAGCCCGCGGATCCCCCCCTTATTGCGGTTCTTC | CASSPRIPPLLRFF
NA | TRBJ2-5 | NA | TRBV2 | TGTGCCAGCAAAACAGGAGGGGAGACCCAGTACTTC | CASKTGGETQYF
once | TRBJ2-3 | TRBD1 | TRBV5-4 | TGTGCCAGCAGCCCTGGACAGGGCAGGGATACGCAGTATTTT | CASSPGQGRDTQYF
NA | TRBJ2-2 | NA | TRBV5-5 | TGTGCCAGCAGCTTGGCCGCAATTAGCGGGAACACCGGGGAGCTGTTTTTT | CASSLAAISGNTGELFF
NA | TRBJ2-7 | NA | TRBV4-2 | TGTGCCAGCAGCAAGAGGGTGGAAGATTACTACGAGCAGTACTTC | CASSKRVEDYYEQYF
NA | TRBJ2-5 | NA | TRBV30 | TGTGCCTGGAGTTGGCAGGGAGGTTGGGAGACCCAGTACTTC | CAWSWQGGWETQYF
NA | TRBJ1-4 | TRBD1 | TRBV2 | TGTGCCACCATAGGGATTCAGACAGGGGGTGAAAAACTGTTTTTT | CATIGIQTGGEKLFF